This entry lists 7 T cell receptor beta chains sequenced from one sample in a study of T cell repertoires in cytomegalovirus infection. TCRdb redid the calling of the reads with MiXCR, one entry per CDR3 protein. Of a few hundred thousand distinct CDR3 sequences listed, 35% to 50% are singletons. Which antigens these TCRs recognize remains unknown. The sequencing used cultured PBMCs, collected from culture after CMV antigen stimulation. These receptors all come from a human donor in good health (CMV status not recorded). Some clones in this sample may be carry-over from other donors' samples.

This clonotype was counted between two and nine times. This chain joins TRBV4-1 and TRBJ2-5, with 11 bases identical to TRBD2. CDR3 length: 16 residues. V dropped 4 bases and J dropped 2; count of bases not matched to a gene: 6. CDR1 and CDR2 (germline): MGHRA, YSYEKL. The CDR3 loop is CASSLHRLAGQETQYF. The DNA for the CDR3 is TGCGCCAGCAGCCTTCATCGACTAGCGGGGCAAGAGACCCAGTACTTC.

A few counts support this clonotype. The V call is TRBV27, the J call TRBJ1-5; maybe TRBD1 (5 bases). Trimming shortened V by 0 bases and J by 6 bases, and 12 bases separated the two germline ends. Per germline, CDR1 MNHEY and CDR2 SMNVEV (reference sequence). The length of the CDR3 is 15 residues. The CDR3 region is CASSLSGGSGQPQHF. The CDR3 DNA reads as TGTGCCAGCAGTTTATCGGGGGGATCTGGTCAGCCCCAGCATTTT.

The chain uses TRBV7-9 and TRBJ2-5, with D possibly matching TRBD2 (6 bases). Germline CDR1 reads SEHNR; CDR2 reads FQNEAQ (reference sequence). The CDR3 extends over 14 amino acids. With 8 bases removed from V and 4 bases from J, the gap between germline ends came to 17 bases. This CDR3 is CASGRDLLLETQYF. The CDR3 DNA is TGTGCCAGCGGCCGGGACTTACTTCTAGAGACCCAGTACTTC.

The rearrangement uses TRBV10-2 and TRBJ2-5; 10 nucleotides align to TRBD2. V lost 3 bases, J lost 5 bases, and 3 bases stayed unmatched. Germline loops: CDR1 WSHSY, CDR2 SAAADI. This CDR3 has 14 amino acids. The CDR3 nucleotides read TGCGCCAGCAGTGAACTAGCGGGACGGGAGACCCAGTACTTC. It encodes CASSELAGRETQYF.

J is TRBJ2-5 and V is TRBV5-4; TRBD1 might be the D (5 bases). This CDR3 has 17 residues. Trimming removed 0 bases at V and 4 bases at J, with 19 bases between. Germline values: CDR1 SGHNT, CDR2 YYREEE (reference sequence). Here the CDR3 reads CASSLVLFGQGGETQYF. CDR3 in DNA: TGTGCCAGCAGCTTGGTTCTTTTCGGGCAGGGCGGAGAGACCCAGTACTTC.

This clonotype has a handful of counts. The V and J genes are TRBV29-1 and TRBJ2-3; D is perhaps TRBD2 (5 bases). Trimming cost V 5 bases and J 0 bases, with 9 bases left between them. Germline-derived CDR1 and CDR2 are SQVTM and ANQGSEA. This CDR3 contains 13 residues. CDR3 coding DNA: TGCAGCGTTTCAAGGGAGAGCACAGATACGCAGTATTTT. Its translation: CSVSRESTDTQYF.

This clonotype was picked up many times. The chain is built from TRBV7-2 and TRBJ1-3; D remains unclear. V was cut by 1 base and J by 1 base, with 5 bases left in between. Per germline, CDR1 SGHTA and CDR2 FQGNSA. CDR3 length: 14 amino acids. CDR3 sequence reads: CASSLGNSGNTIYF. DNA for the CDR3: TGTGCCAGCAGCTTAGGGAATTCTGGAAACACCATATATTTT. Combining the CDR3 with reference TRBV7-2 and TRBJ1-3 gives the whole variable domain GAGVSQSPSNKVTEKGKDVELRCDPISGHTALYWYRQSLGQGLEFLIYFQGNSAPDKSGLPSDRFSAERTGGSVSTLTIQRTQQEDSAVYLCASSLGNSGNTIYFGEGSWLTVV.